The clone carrying this T cell receptor (beta chain) was seen only once. This specimen belongs to a study of control samples from healthy donors and cancer patients. The CDR3 extends over 15 amino acids. Looked up from germline, CDR1 is SGHDT and CDR2 is YYEEEE. With 4 bases removed from V and 0 bases from J, the gap between germline ends came to 13 bases. Generated by immunoSEQ multiplex PCR, the TCRdb table keeps only in-frame clones and is missing some. The data hold 120,000 to 150,000 clones, with roughly nine tenths observed a single time. The TCR sequence derives from a woman in her 30s in good health. Sequenced sample: blood. This chain links TRBV5-6 with TRBJ1-1, with a weak D call TRBD1 (6 bases). CDR3 sequence reads: CASSPQGILNTEAFF. As DNA, the CDR3 is TGTGCCAGCAGCCCCCAGGGGATATTGAACACTGAAGCTTTCTTT.